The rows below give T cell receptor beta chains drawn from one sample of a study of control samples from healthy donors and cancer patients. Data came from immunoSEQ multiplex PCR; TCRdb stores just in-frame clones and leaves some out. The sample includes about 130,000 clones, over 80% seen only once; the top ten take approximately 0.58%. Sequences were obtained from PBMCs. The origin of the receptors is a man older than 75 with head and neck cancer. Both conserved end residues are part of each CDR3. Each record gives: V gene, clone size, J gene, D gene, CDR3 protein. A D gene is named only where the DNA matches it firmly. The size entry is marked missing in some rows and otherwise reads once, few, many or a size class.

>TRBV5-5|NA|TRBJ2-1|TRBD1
CASSLEDRDYNEQFF
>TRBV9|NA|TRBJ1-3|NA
CASSVAIGRGTGNTIYF
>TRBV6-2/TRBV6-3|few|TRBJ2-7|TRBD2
CASSPILAGGYEQYF
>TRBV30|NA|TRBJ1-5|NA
CAWSVGRKNQPQHF
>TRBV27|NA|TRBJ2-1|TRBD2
CASSFGGGGLPTYNEQFF
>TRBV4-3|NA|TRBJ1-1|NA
CASSQETYPSEAFF
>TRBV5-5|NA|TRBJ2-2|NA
CASSIDRLYANTGELFF
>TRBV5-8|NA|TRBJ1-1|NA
CASSPWEGLMGAFF
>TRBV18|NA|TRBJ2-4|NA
CASSQAVAKNIQYF
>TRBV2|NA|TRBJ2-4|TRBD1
CASNNRQGWTKNIQYF
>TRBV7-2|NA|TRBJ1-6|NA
CASSFIRGGESPLHF
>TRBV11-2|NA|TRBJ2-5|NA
CASSLGGGFQETQYF
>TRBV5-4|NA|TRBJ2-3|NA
CASSLKGNTDTQYF
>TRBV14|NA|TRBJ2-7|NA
CASSHRRGALSGEQYF
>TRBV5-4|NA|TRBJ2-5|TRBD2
CASSPGLAGGQETQYF
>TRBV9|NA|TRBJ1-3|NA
CASSWRWGYGNTIYF
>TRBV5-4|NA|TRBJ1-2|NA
CASSLQGTNYGYTF
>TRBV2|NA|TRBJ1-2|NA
CASSGEDYGYTF
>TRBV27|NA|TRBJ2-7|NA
CASSSAYEQYF
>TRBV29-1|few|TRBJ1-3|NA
CSVKGGNTIYF
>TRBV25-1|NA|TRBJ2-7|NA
CASSEFRPGPYEQYF
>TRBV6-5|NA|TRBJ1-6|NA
CASSRESSYNSPLHF
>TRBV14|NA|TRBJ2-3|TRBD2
CASSPWTRTGTQYF
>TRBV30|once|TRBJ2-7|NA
CAWRKGGAYEQYF
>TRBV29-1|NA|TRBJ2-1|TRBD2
CSVEKASGGALKGNEQFF
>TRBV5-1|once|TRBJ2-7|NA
CASSTREQADEQYF
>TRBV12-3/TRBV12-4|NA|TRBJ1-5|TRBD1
CATSQGAGQPQHF
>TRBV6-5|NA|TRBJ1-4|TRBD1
CASRRTGEKLFF
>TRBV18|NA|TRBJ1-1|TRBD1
CASSLGQGLNTEAFF
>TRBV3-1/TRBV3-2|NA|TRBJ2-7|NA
CASSLRLNGAGQYF
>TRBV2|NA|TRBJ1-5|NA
CASVGSGGNQPQHF
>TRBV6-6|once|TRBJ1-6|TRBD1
CASSPDRGFSPLHF
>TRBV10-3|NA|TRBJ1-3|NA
CAISGGGTGNTIYF
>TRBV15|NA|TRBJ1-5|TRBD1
CATSLRTGRGNQPQHF
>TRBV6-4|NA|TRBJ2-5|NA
CASSDSKGQGWVETQYF
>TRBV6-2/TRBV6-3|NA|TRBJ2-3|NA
CASSYFSTDTQYF
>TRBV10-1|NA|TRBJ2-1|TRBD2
CASSEYTGTSSYNEQFF
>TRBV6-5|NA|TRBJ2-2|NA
CASSVGWGGELFF
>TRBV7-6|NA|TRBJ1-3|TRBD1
CASSPWTGQSSGNTIYF